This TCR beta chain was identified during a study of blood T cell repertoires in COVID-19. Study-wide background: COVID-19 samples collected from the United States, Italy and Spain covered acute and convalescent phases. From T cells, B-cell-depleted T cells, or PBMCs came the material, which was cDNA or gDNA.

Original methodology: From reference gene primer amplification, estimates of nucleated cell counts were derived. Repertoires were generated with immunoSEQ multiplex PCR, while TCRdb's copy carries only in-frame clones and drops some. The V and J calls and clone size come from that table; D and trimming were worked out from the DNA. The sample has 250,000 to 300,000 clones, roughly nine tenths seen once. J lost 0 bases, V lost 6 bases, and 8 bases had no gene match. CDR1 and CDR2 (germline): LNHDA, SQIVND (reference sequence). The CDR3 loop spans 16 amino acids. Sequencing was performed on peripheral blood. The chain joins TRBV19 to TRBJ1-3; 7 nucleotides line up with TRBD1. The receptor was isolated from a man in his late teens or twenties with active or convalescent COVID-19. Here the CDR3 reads CASRGSQGLSGNTIYF. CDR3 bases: TGTGCCAGTAGAGGTTCACAGGGGCTCTCTGGAAACACCATATATTTT.